This T cell receptor (beta chain) was recorded in a study of cytomegalovirus exposure and HLA in healthy donors. The PCR contained 60 Vbeta and 13 Jbeta primers. Under the authors' procedure: In a later analysis, around 10 million of 65 million to 90 million unique beta chains occurred in at least two donors. Clones were sequenced by immunoSEQ multiplex PCR, and TCRdb holds only the in-frame ones, with some missing. The V and J calls and clone size are taken from that table; D and trimming were inferred from the DNA. The table lists about 140,000 clones, 88% of them singletons. Findings and caveats of the study: The investigators catalogued some 160 TCR beta chains as cytomegalovirus-associated.

A note on this clone: Its antigen is not known.

This CDR3 region has 15 residues. Unmatched junction bases numbered 6, after V lost 0 bases and J lost 10 bases. CDR1 SGHRS and CDR2 YFSETQ come from the germline V gene. These donors, healthy bone marrow donors, were studied. The receptor was isolated from a middle-aged woman in good health and CMV-seronegative. The sequenced sample consisted of PBMCs. The chain is built from TRBV5-1 and TRBJ1-6; 8 bases agree with TRBD1. CDR3 in amino acids: CASSLDRGFGSPLHF. The CDR3 nucleotides read TGCGCCAGCAGCTTGGACAGGGGGTTCGGGTCACCCCTCCACTTT.